This TCR beta chain was observed in a study of shared clonotypes between healthy human individuals. In the study overall: Each donor contributed plates that comprised three CD4 naive, three CD4 memory, two CD8 naive and one CD8 memory. Study-level findings and limits: Sampling covered blood only; tissue repertoires likely differ.

CDR1 is LNHDA, CDR2 SQIVND, per germline (reference sequence). The length of the CDR3 is 12 residues. Deletions cut 1 base from V and 6 bases from J, with 7 bases between. Genomic DNA from each subset was divided evenly over several immunoSEQ plates. The table came from immunoSEQ multiplex PCR; TCRdb's copy has only in-frame clones and leaves some out. Counted here are hundreds of thousands of clones, 55% to 85% occurring once; the ten biggest clones make up around 1.8%. On this clone: No antigen is known for it.

This chain joins TRBV19 and TRBJ2-7; D remains unclear. Source material: memory CD4+ T cells sorted from blood. Sample subset: CD45RA-negative fraction. This clonotype originated in a woman aged 25 to 39 in good health. CDR3 bases: TGTGCCAGTAGTATAGGTTGGAGCGAGCAGTACTTC. Protein: CASSIGWSEQYF. Full variable domain (missing parts from reference TRBV19 and TRBJ2-7): DGGITQSPKYLFRKEGQNVTLSCEQNLNHDAMYWYRQDPGQGLRLIYYSQIVNDFQKGDIAEGYSVSREKKESFPLTVTSAQKNPTAFYLCASSIGWSEQYFGPGTRLTVT.